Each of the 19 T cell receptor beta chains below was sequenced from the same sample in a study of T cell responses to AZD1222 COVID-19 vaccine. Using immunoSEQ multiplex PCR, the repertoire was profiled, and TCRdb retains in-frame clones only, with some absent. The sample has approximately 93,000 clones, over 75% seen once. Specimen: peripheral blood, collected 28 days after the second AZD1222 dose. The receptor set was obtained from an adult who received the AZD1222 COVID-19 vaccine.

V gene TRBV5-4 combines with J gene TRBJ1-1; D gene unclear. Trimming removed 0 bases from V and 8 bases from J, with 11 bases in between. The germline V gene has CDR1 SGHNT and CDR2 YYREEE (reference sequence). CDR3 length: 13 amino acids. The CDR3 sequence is CASSLEAWQEAFF. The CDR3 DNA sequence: TGTGCCAGCAGCTTGGAGGCCTGGCAAGAAGCTTTCTTT.

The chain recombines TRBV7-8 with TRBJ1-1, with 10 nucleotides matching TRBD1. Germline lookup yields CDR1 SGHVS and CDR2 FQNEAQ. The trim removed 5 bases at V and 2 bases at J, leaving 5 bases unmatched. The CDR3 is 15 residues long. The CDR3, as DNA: TGTGCCAGCAGCCCCCGGGACAGGGGTAACACTGAAGCTTTCTTT. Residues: CASSPRDRGNTEAFF.

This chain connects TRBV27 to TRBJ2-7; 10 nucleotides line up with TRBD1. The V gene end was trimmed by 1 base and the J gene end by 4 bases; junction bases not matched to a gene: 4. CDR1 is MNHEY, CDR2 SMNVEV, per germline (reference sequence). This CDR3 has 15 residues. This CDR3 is CASSLWTGGFYEQYF. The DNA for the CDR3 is TGTGCCAGCAGTTTATGGACAGGGGGTTTTTACGAGCAGTACTTC.

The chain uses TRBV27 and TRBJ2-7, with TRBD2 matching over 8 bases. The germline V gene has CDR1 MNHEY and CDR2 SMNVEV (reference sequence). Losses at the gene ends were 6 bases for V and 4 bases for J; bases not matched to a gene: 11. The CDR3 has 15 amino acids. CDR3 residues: CASSLWASGGYEQYF. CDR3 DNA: TGTGCCAGCAGCCTGTGGGCGAGCGGGGGTTACGAGCAGTACTTC.

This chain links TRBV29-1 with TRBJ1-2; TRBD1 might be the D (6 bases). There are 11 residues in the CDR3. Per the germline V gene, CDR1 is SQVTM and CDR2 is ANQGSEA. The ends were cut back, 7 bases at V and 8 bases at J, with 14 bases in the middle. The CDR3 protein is CSAPGQGGYTF. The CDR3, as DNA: TGCAGCGCCCCAGGGCAGGGGGGCTACACCTTC.

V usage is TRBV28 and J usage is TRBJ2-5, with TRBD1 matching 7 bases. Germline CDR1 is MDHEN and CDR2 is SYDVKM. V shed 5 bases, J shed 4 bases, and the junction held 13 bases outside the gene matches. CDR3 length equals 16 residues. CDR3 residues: CASSNRRDSIGETQYF. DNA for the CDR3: TGTGCCAGCAGTAACCGACGGGACAGTATTGGAGAGACCCAGTACTTC.

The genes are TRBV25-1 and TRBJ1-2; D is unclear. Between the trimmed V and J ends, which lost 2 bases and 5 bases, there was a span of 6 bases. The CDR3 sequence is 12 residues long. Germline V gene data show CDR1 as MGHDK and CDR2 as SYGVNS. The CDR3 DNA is TGTGCCAGCAGTGAAAACACGTATGGCTACACCTTC. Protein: CASSENTYGYTF.

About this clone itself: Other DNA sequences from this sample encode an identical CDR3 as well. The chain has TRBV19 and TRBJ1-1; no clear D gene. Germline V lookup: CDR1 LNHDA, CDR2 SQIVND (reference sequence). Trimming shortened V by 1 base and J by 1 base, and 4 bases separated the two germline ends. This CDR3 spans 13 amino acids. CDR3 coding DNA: TGTGCCAGTAGTATAGGACGGAACACTGAAGCTTTCTTT. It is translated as CASSIGRNTEAFF. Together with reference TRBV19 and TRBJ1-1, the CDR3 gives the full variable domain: DGGITQSPKYLFRKEGQNVTLSCEQNLNHDAMYWYRQDPGQGLRLIYYSQIVNDFQKGDIAEGYSVSREKKESFPLTVTSAQKNPTAFYLCASSIGRNTEAFFGQGTRLTVV.

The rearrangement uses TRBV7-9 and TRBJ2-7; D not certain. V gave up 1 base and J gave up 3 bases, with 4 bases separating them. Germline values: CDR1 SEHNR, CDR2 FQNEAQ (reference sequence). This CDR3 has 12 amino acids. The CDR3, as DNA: TGTGCCAGCAGCTTAGGATTCTACGAGCAGTACTTC. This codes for CASSLGFYEQYF.

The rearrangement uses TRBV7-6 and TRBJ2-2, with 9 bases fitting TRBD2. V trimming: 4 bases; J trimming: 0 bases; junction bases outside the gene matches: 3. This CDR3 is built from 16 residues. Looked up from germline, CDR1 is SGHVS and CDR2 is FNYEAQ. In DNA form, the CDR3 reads TGTGCCAGCAGCTCGATAGCGGGGGCGAACACCGGGGAGCTGTTTTTT. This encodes CASSSIAGANTGELFF.

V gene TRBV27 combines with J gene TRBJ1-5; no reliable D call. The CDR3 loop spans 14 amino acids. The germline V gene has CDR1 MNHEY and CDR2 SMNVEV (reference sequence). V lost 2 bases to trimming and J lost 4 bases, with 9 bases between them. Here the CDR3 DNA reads TGTGCCAGCAGTTTAAGGGCTGAAAATCAGCCCCAGCATTTT. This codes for CASSLRAENQPQHF.

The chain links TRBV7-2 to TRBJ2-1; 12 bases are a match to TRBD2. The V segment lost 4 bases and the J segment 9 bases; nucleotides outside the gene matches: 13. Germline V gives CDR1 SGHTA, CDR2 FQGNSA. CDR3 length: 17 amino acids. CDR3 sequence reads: CASSYRLSASGGAEQFF. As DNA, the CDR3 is TGTGCCAGCAGCTACCGTCTCTCTGCTAGCGGGGGGGCTGAGCAGTTCTTC.

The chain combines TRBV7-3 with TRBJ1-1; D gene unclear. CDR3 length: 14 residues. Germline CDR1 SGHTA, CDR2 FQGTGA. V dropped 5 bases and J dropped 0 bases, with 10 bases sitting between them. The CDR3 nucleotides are TGTGCCAGCAGCCTAGGAGGTCTGAACACTGAAGCTTTCTTT. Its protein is CASSLGGLNTEAFF.

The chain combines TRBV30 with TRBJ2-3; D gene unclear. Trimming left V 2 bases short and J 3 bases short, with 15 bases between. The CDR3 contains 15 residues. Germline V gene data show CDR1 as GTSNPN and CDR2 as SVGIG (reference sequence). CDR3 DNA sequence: TGTGCCTGGAGTCTCTTCCCCCAGGCGACAGATACGCAGTATTTT. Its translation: CAWSLFPQATDTQYF.

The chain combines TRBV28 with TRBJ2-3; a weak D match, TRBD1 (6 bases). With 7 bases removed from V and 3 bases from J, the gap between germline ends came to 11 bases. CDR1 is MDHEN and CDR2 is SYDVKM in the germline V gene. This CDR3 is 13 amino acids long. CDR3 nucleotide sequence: TGTGCCAGCACCAGCGACAGGACAGATACGCAGTATTTT. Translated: CASTSDRTDTQYF.

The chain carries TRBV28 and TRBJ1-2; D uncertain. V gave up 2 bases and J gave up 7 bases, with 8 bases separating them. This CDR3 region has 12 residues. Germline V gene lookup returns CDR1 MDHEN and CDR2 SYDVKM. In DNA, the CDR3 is TGTGCCAGCAGTTTAAGAGTAGCTGGCTACACCTTC. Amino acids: CASSLRVAGYTF.

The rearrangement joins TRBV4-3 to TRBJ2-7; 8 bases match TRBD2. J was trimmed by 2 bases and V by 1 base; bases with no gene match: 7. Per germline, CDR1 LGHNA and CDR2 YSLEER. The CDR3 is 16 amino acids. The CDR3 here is CASSQGVAGPAYEQYF. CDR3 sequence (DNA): TGCGCCAGCAGCCAAGGAGTAGCGGGGCCCGCCTACGAGCAGTACTTC.

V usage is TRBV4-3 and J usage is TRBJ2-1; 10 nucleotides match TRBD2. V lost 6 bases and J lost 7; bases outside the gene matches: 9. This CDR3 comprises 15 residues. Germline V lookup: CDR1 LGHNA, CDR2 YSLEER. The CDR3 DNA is TGCGCCAGCAGACTAAATAGCGGGGGGTTAAATGAGCAGTTCTTC. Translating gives CASRLNSGGLNEQFF.

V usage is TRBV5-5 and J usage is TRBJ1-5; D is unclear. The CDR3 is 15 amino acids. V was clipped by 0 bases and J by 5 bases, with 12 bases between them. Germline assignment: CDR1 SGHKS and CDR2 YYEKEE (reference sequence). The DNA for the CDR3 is TGTGCCAGCAGCTTGGATTGGGCGGTCTATCAGCCCCAGCATTTT. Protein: CASSLDWAVYQPQHF.